Below, one T cell receptor (beta chain) is given with its context. The authors prepared the TCRbeta library with unique molecular identifiers. TCRdb used MiXCR to reprocess the PCR reads, holding one entry per CDR3 protein. The table includes 200,000 to 250,000 distinct CDR3 sequences, 8% to 10% detected once. This entry comes from a study of T-cell reconstitution after alpha-beta-depleted transplantation in children. Sequences were derived from PBMCs from the stem cell graft donor, sampled from the stem cell graft. This sequence was found in a human donor who donated a stem cell graft to a child with acute lymphoblastic leukemia.

The chain's CDR3 is CAGRAGGRNTGELFF. The CDR3 nucleotides are TGTGCCGGACGGGCAGGGGGCAGGAACACCGGGGAGCTGTTTTTT. This chain uses TRBV7-6 with TRBJ2-2, with 8 bases that match TRBD1. The V gene end was trimmed by 11 bases and the J gene end by 1 base; junction bases not matched to a gene: 9. Germline V lookup: CDR1 SGHVS, CDR2 FNYEAQ. This CDR3 contains 15 residues.